This TCR beta chain was documented in a study of chemoradiotherapy in HPV16-positive cancers. The germline V gene encodes CDR1 SNHLY and CDR2 FYNNEI. J lost 4 bases, V lost 8 bases, and 1 base had no gene match. This CDR3 has 13 amino acids. Libraries were prepared by immunoSEQ multiplex PCR; TCRdb keeps only in-frame clonotypes and omits some of them. The data hold about 68,000 clones, with around nine tenths observed a single time. The chain uses TRBV2 and TRBJ2-2; 10 bases are a match to TRBD1. This TCR was sampled from a human donor with HPV-associated anogenital cancer. The sample was blood, taken from a patient who underwent chemoradiotherapy. CDR3 in DNA: TGTGCCAGCCGGGACAGGGGCACCGGGGAGCTGTTTTTT. It yields the protein CASRDRGTGELFF. The full variable domain, completed using reference TRBV2 and TRBJ2-2, is EPEVTQTPSHQVTQMGQEVILRCVPISNHLYFYWYRQILGQKVEFLVSFYNNEISEKSEIFDDQFSVERPDGSNFTLKIRSTKLEDSAMYFCASRDRGTGELFFGEGSRLTVL.